The 32 T cell receptor beta chains reported below all come from one sample, sequenced in a study of T cell changes during pregnancy in multiple sclerosis. Repertoires were generated with immunoSEQ multiplex PCR, while TCRdb's copy carries only in-frame clones and drops some. The data contain 43,000 or so clones, nearly 95% of them singletons. The sample in question was peripheral blood, obtained in the third trimester of pregnancy. All receptors derive from a female donor with multiple sclerosis, enrolled in a pregnancy study.

The chain uses TRBV11-1 and TRBJ2-7; TRBD1 matches at 11 bases. V lost 7 bases to trimming and J lost 4 bases; unmatched junction nucleotides: 6. The germline CDR1 and CDR2 sequences are SGHAT and FQDESV (reference sequence). There are 14 residues in the CDR3. The CDR3 loop is CASTRDRGTYEQYF. CDR3 coding DNA: TGTGCCAGCACCAGGGACAGGGGGACTTACGAGCAGTACTTC.

This chain uses TRBV13 with TRBJ2-7; 8 bases align to TRBD1. The CDR3 has 14 residues. Germline values: CDR1 PRHDT, CDR2 FYEKMQ (reference sequence). The trim removed 4 bases at V and 5 bases at J, leaving 7 bases unmatched. CDR3 amino acids: CASSSRTGINEQYF. CDR3 DNA sequence: TGTGCCAGCAGCTCTCGGACAGGGATTAACGAGCAGTACTTC. Together with reference TRBV13 and TRBJ2-7, the CDR3 gives the full variable domain: AAGVIQSPRHLIKEKRETATLKCYPIPRHDTVYWYQQGPGQDPQFLISFYEKMQSDKGSIPDRFSAQQFSDYHSELNMSSLELGDSALYFCASSSRTGINEQYFGPGTRLTVT.

The chain couples TRBV19 to TRBJ2-2; 7 nucleotides line up with TRBD1. The CDR3 extends over 14 amino acids. Unmatched junction bases numbered 4, after V lost 6 bases and J lost 3 bases. CDR1 is LNHDA, CDR2 SQIVND, per germline (reference sequence). The CDR3 sequence: CASRDRIYTGELFF. The CDR3 region has the DNA TGTGCCAGTAGGGACAGGATCTACACCGGGGAGCTGTTTTTT.

The chain couples TRBV4-1 to TRBJ2-7, with 8 bases lining up with TRBD2. The V gene's germline CDR1 is MGHRA and CDR2 YSYEKL. The CDR3 extends over 15 amino acids. The trim removed 1 base at V and 1 base at J, leaving 3 bases unmatched. In nucleotides, the CDR3 is TGCGCCAGCAGCCAAGTCAGCGGGAGTTCCTACGAGCAGTACTTC. It encodes CASSQVSGSSYEQYF.

This chain uses TRBV27 with TRBJ2-3; 9 nucleotides match TRBD2. The CDR3 runs 16 residues. Per the germline V gene, CDR1 is MNHEY and CDR2 is SMNVEV (reference sequence). V lost 5 bases, J lost 3 bases, and 9 bases stayed unmatched. The CDR3 sequence is CASSPNSGSRTDTQYF. The CDR3 DNA follows: TGTGCCAGCAGTCCCAATAGCGGGAGTCGGACAGATACGCAGTATTTT.

The gene calls are TRBV27 and TRBJ1-3; 10 nucleotides align to TRBD1. There are 14 residues in the CDR3. In germline, CDR1 is MNHEY, CDR2 SMNVEV (reference sequence). The trim removed 6 bases at V and 1 base at J, leaving 0 bases unmatched. CDR3 bases: TGTGCCAGCAGGGACAGGGGGTCTGGAAACACCATATATTTT. It encodes CASRDRGSGNTIYF.

CDR3 DNA: TGTGCCAGCAGCCACGGGAACACATTCTCACAATCGGCCCAGCATTTT. Amino acid sequence: CASSHGNTFSQSAQHF. The chain is built from TRBV7-2 and TRBJ1-5; D gene uncertain. The length of the CDR3 is 16 residues. Between the trimmed V and J ends, which lost 5 bases and 11 bases, there was a span of 25 bases. The germline V gene has CDR1 SGHTA and CDR2 FQGNSA. The variable domain in full, completed from reference TRBV7-2 and TRBJ1-5, reads GAGVSQSPSNKVTEKGKDVELRCDPISGHTALYWYRQSLGQGLEFLIYFQGNSAPDKSGLPSDRFSAERTGGSVSTLTIQRTQQEDSAVYLCASSHGNTFSQSAQHFGDGTRLSIL.

The V gene is TRBV2, the J gene TRBJ2-7, with 9 bases that match TRBD2. CDR1 and CDR2 (germline): SNHLY, FYNNEI. After removal of 6 bases from V and 6 bases from J, the junction contained 9 bases not matched to a gene. The CDR3 runs to 14 residues. The CDR3 loop reads CASSGVAGEVEQYF. The CDR3 DNA follows: TGTGCCAGCAGCGGAGTAGCGGGAGAAGTCGAGCAGTACTTC.

J is TRBJ2-1 and V is TRBV6-5; 8 positions match TRBD2. There are 15 residues in the CDR3. V lost 4 bases and J lost 4; bases outside the gene matches: 6. CDR1 is MNHEY, CDR2 SVGAGI, per germline. The CDR3: CASSSSGGPYNEQFF. The CDR3 region has the DNA TGTGCCAGCAGTTCGTCGGGAGGGCCTTACAATGAGCAGTTCTTC.

The chain uses TRBV19 and TRBJ1-4; possibly TRBD1 for D (6 bases). V was clipped by 2 bases and J by 3 bases, with 10 bases between them. The CDR3 is made up of 15 amino acids. Germline V gene data show CDR1 as LNHDA and CDR2 as SQIVND (reference sequence). The CDR3 region has the DNA TGTGCCAGTAGTATACAGGGGTTTGCTAATGAAAAACTGTTTTTT. Amino acid sequence: CASSIQGFANEKLFF.

The chain couples TRBV7-2 to TRBJ2-2; 8 bases agree with TRBD1. Germline CDR1 reads SGHTA; CDR2 reads FQGNSA. This CDR3 has 14 amino acids. V lost 6 bases, J lost 5 bases, and 5 bases stayed unmatched. This CDR3 is CASRRTGKTGELFF. CDR3 nucleotide sequence: TGTGCCAGCAGGCGGACAGGGAAGACCGGGGAGCTGTTTTTT.

J is TRBJ2-7 and V is TRBV23-1; 13 positions match TRBD2. TRBV23-1 is recorded as an ORF, its role being uncertain. V was clipped by 6 bases and J by 1 base; unmatched bases: 6. This CDR3 comprises 16 residues. The CDR3 DNA reads TGCGCCAGCAGGACTAGCGGGAGGTTTTCATCCTACGAGCAGTACTTC. Translating it yields CASRTSGRFSSYEQYF.

The genes are TRBV28 and TRBJ1-5, with 7 positions matching TRBD1. This CDR3 comprises 15 residues. Germline trimming cut 3 bases from V and 2 bases from J; bases unmatched to any gene: 4. Germline CDR1 reads MDHEN; CDR2 reads SYDVKM. The CDR3 loop reads CASSFEGTGNQPQHF. CDR3 bases: TGTGCCAGCAGTTTTGAGGGGACAGGCAATCAGCCCCAGCATTTT.

V usage is TRBV30 and J usage is TRBJ2-3, with 8 bases fitting TRBD2. This CDR3 has 13 residues. Germline loops: CDR1 GTSNPN, CDR2 SVGIG (reference sequence). V lost 7 bases and J lost 2; bases outside the gene matches: 5. The CDR3 DNA follows: TGTGCCTTAACTAGCGGAGCCACAGATACGCAGTATTTT. This codes for CALTSGATDTQYF. The full variable domain, in which reference TRBV30 and TRBJ2-3 provide the parts outside the CDR3, is SQTIHQWPATLVQPVGSPLSLECTVEGTSNPNLYWYRQAAGRGLQLLFYSVGIGQISSEVPQNLSASRPQDRQFILSSKKLLLSDSGFYLCALTSGATDTQYFGPGTRLTVL.

The chain links TRBV15 to TRBJ2-7; a possible D gene is TRBD1 (6 bases). CDR3 length: 17 residues. The V end was cut by 0 bases, the J end by 4 bases, with 19 bases between. The germline CDR1 and CDR2 sequences are LNHNV and YYDKDF (reference sequence). CDR3 sequence (DNA): TGTGCCACCAGCAGAGATCCAATATCACAGGGAATTTACGAGCAGTACTTC. Residues: CATSRDPISQGIYEQYF.

The gene calls are TRBV5-1 and TRBJ2-3; TRBD2 matches at 12 bases. V trimming: 7 bases; J trimming: 5 bases; junction bases outside the gene matches: 8. CDR3 length: 15 amino acids. Germline CDR1 SGHRS, CDR2 YFSETQ. This CDR3 is CASCKASGRGDTQYF. The DNA for the CDR3 is TGCGCCAGCTGTAAGGCTAGCGGGAGGGGAGATACGCAGTATTTT. Full variable domain (remainder filled in from reference TRBV5-1 and TRBJ2-3): KAGVTQTPRYLIKTRGQQVTLSCSPISGHRSVSWYQQTPGQGLQFLFEYFSETQRNKGNFPGRFSGRQFSNSRSEMNVSTLELGDSALYLCASCKASGRGDTQYFGPGTRLTVL.

This sequence joins TRBV18 and TRBJ1-5; D not resolved. Trimming took off 3 bases at V and 0 bases at J, with 6 bases between the two ends. The CDR3 totals 14 residues. CDR1 is KGHSH, CDR2 LQKENI, per germline. The CDR3 is CASSPVYSNQPQHF. The CDR3 DNA follows: TGTGCCAGCTCACCTGTTTATAGCAATCAGCCCCAGCATTTT.

This chain connects TRBV7-6 to TRBJ2-5; 7 nucleotides match TRBD1. Trimming cost V 1 base and J 4 bases; bases outside gene matches: 6. This CDR3 region has 15 residues. In germline, CDR1 is SGHVS, CDR2 FNYEAQ. The CDR3 DNA reads TGTGCCAGCAGCTTAGGAGGGGGCCTTCCAGAGACCCAGTACTTC. Its translation is CASSLGGGLPETQYF.

This chain links TRBV7-2 with TRBJ2-6; 9 positions agree with TRBD1. The CDR3 is 18 residues long. Trimming cost V 5 bases and J 0 bases; bases outside gene matches: 8. In germline, CDR1 is SGHTA, CDR2 FQGNSA. Here the CDR3 DNA reads TGTGCCAGCAGCATCACAGGGGGCTTCAGCTCTGGGGCCAACGTCCTGACTTTC. This gives the protein CASSITGGFSSGANVLTF.

V is TRBV29-1 and J is TRBJ2-7, with 11 nucleotides matching TRBD2. The CDR3 loop spans 15 amino acids. Germline CDR1 SQVTM, CDR2 ANQGSEA. V lost 5 bases to trimming and J lost 2 bases; unmatched junction nucleotides: 8. This CDR3 is CSVYTSGGGAYEQYF. CDR3 in DNA: TGCAGCGTTTACACTAGCGGGGGAGGTGCCTACGAGCAGTACTTC.

V gene TRBV6-6 combines with J gene TRBJ1-6; 10 bases match TRBD1. V shed 5 bases and J 6 bases; nucleotides not matched to a gene: 4. Germline values: CDR1 MNHNY, CDR2 SVGAGI (reference sequence). The CDR3 spans 15 residues. This CDR3 is CASSPDRGINSPLHF. CDR3 sequence (DNA): TGTGCCAGCAGTCCGGACAGGGGGATTAATTCACCCCTCCACTTT.

V and J are TRBV4-3 and TRBJ2-1; 8 positions agree with TRBD2. Germline V gene sequence: CDR1 LGHNA, CDR2 YSLEER. The CDR3 consists of 20 residues. Trimming removed 4 bases from V and 4 bases from J; junction bases left unmatched: 21. This CDR3 reads CASSPDVPVLAGNSYNEQFF. DNA of the CDR3: TGCGCCAGCAGCCCGGACGTCCCGGTGCTAGCGGGCAATTCATACAATGAGCAGTTCTTC.

The J gene is TRBJ2-7, the V gene TRBV9, with 8 nucleotides matching TRBD2. The CDR3 has 15 residues. CDR1 and CDR2 from the germline V gene are SGDLS and YYNGEE. The ends lost 2 bases at V and 4 bases at J; junction bases unmatched: 8. The CDR3 loop reads CASSVAGGSGYEQYF. The CDR3 DNA reads TGTGCCAGCAGCGTTGCGGGGGGATCAGGTTACGAGCAGTACTTC. The whole variable domain, filled in from reference TRBV9 and TRBJ2-7, reads DSGVTQTPKHLITATGQRVTLRCSPRSGDLSVYWYQQSLDQGLQFLIQYYNGEERAKGNILERFSAQQFPDLHSELNLSSLELGDSALYFCASSVAGGSGYEQYFGPGTRLTVT.

V and J are TRBV29-1 and TRBJ2-7, with 13 bases identical to TRBD2. With 0 bases clipped from V and 4 bases from J, the junction kept 6 bases outside the gene matches. Germline CDR1 SQVTM, CDR2 ANQGSEA. CDR3 length: 16 residues. This chain's CDR3 is CSVEDRTSGRSYEQYF. Here the CDR3 DNA reads TGCAGCGTTGAAGATCGGACTAGCGGGAGAAGTTACGAGCAGTACTTC.

The V gene is TRBV7-3, the J gene TRBJ2-2, with 9 positions matching TRBD2. V lost 3 bases to trimming and J lost 0 bases; unmatched junction nucleotides: 2. Germline-derived CDR1 and CDR2 are SGHTA and FQGTGA. The CDR3 has 16 amino acids. The CDR3 region has the DNA TGTGCCAGCAGCTTGACTAGCGGAGCGAACACCGGGGAGCTGTTTTTT. Translating it yields CASSLTSGANTGELFF. Full variable domain (outside the CDR3, taken from reference TRBV7-3 and TRBJ2-2): GAGVSQTPSNKVTEKGKYVELRCDPISGHTALYWYRQSLGQGPEFLIYFQGTGAADDSGLPNDRFFAVRPEGSVSTLKIQRTERGDSAVYLCASSLTSGANTGELFFGEGSRLTVL.

V is TRBV4-3 and J is TRBJ2-5, with a possible D match to TRBD2 (6 bases). Germline lookup yields CDR1 LGHNA and CDR2 YSLEER. CDR3 length: 14 amino acids. Trimming took off 5 bases at V and 5 bases at J, with 15 bases between the two ends. The CDR3 reads CASSSQTGEETQYF. The CDR3 DNA reads as TGCGCCAGCAGCTCCCAGACGGGGGAGGAGACCCAGTACTTC.

The V and J genes are TRBV7-2 and TRBJ2-3; 10 nucleotides match TRBD2. Germline V gene data show CDR1 as SGHTA and CDR2 as FQGNSA. The CDR3 is 17 residues long. Trimming at V came to 6 bases and at J to 0 bases, leaving 9 bases not matched to a gene. This chain's CDR3 is CASRPGTSVFSTDTQYF. CDR3 bases: TGTGCCAGCAGGCCCGGGACTAGCGTCTTTAGCACAGATACGCAGTATTTT. The variable domain in full, completed from reference TRBV7-2 and TRBJ2-3, reads GAGVSQSPSNKVTEKGKDVELRCDPISGHTALYWYRQSLGQGLEFLIYFQGNSAPDKSGLPSDRFSAERTGGSVSTLTIQRTQQEDSAVYLCASRPGTSVFSTDTQYFGPGTRLTVL.

This clone was seen a handful of times. J is TRBJ2-2 and V is TRBV7-8; TRBD1 is a possible D gene (5 bases). CDR1 and CDR2 (germline): SGHVS, FQNEAQ. V dropped 5 bases and J dropped 3 bases, with 13 bases sitting between them. CDR3 length: 15 residues. The CDR3 bases are TGTGCCAGCAGCCCGCAGACAGTGCACACCGGGGAGCTGTTTTTT. Its protein product is CASSPQTVHTGELFF. Complete variable domain (other parts from reference TRBV7-8 and TRBJ2-2): GAGVSQSPRYKVAKRGQDVALRCDPISGHVSLFWYQQALGQGPEFLTYFQNEAQLDKSGLPSDRFFAERPEGSVSTLKIQRTQQEDSAVYLCASSPQTVHTGELFFGEGSRLTVL.

The chain has TRBV29-1 and TRBJ2-5, with D possibly being TRBD2 (6 bases). Trimming shortened V by 6 bases and J by 1 base, and 15 bases separated the two germline ends. The germline V gene has CDR1 SQVTM and CDR2 ANQGSEA. This CDR3 region has 14 residues. This CDR3 is CSVAGGRGQETQYF. Written as DNA, the CDR3 is TGCAGCGTGGCTGGAGGGCGGGGCCAAGAGACCCAGTACTTC.

V and J are TRBV13 and TRBJ2-3, with D possibly TRBD2 on 5 matching bases. This CDR3 has 15 amino acids. Trimming left V 3 bases short and J 4 bases short, with 14 bases between. CDR1 is PRHDT, CDR2 FYEKMQ, per germline (reference sequence). CDR3: CASSFVGIGSDTQYF. The CDR3 nucleotides read TGTGCCAGCAGCTTCGTCGGGATTGGTTCAGATACGCAGTATTTT.

The chain links TRBV7-3 to TRBJ2-7; D possibly corresponds to TRBD2 (5 bases). The CDR3 length is 14 residues. From germline, CDR1 is SGHTA and CDR2 FQGTGA. V dropped 2 bases and J dropped 0 bases, with 8 bases sitting between them. The CDR3 loop reads CASSLGGNSYEQYF. The CDR3 nucleotides read TGTGCCAGCAGCTTAGGAGGAAACTCCTACGAGCAGTACTTC.

This rearrangement joins TRBV19 to TRBJ2-3; 11 bases match TRBD1. Per germline, CDR1 LNHDA and CDR2 SQIVND (reference sequence). This CDR3 spans 13 amino acids. V lost 10 bases, J lost 3 bases, and 3 bases stayed unmatched. In nucleotides, the CDR3 is TGTGCCACCCGGGACAGGGGGACAGATACGCAGTATTTT. It specifies CATRDRGTDTQYF.